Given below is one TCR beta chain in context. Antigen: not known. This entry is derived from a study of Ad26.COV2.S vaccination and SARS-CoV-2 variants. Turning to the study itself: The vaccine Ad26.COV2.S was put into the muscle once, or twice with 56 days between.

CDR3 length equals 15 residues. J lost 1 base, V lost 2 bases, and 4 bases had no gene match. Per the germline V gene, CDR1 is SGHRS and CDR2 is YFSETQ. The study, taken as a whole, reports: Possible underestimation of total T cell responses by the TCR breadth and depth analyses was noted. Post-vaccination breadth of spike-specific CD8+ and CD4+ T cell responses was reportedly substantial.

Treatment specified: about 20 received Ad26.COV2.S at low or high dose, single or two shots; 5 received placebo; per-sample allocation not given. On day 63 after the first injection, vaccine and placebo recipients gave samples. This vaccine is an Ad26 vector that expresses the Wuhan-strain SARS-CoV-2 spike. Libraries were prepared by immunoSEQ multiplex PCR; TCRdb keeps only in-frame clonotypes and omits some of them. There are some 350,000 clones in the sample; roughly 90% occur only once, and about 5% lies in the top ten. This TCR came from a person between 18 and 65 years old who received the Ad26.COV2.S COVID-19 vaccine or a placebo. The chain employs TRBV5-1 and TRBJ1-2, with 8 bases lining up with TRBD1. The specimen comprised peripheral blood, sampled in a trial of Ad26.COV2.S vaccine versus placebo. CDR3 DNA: TGCGCCAGCAGCTTTGGAACAGGGGGTAACTATGGCTACACCTTC. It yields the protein CASSFGTGGNYGYTF.